This T cell receptor (beta chain) was sequenced in a study of blood T cell repertoires in COVID-19. This CDR3 has 14 residues. The V gene end was trimmed by 4 bases and the J gene end by 0 bases; junction bases not matched to a gene: 3. The germline gives CDR1 SGHRS, CDR2 YFSETQ. Here immunoSEQ multiplex PCR was the method, and the copy in TCRdb shows in-frame clones only, minus some. This table holds about 140,000 clones, under 90% found once. Before they entered the study, exposed participants had met a COVID-19 case within 2 weeks. The chain links TRBV5-1 to TRBJ2-7; 8 nucleotides align to TRBD1. The receptor was derived from a woman younger than 30 who had been exposed to COVID-19. Sequenced input: PBMCs or T cells enriched from blood (not recorded which). CDR3 protein: CASSRTGSSYEQYF. CDR3 nucleotides: TGCGCCAGCAGCCGGACAGGGAGCTCCTACGAGCAGTACTTC.